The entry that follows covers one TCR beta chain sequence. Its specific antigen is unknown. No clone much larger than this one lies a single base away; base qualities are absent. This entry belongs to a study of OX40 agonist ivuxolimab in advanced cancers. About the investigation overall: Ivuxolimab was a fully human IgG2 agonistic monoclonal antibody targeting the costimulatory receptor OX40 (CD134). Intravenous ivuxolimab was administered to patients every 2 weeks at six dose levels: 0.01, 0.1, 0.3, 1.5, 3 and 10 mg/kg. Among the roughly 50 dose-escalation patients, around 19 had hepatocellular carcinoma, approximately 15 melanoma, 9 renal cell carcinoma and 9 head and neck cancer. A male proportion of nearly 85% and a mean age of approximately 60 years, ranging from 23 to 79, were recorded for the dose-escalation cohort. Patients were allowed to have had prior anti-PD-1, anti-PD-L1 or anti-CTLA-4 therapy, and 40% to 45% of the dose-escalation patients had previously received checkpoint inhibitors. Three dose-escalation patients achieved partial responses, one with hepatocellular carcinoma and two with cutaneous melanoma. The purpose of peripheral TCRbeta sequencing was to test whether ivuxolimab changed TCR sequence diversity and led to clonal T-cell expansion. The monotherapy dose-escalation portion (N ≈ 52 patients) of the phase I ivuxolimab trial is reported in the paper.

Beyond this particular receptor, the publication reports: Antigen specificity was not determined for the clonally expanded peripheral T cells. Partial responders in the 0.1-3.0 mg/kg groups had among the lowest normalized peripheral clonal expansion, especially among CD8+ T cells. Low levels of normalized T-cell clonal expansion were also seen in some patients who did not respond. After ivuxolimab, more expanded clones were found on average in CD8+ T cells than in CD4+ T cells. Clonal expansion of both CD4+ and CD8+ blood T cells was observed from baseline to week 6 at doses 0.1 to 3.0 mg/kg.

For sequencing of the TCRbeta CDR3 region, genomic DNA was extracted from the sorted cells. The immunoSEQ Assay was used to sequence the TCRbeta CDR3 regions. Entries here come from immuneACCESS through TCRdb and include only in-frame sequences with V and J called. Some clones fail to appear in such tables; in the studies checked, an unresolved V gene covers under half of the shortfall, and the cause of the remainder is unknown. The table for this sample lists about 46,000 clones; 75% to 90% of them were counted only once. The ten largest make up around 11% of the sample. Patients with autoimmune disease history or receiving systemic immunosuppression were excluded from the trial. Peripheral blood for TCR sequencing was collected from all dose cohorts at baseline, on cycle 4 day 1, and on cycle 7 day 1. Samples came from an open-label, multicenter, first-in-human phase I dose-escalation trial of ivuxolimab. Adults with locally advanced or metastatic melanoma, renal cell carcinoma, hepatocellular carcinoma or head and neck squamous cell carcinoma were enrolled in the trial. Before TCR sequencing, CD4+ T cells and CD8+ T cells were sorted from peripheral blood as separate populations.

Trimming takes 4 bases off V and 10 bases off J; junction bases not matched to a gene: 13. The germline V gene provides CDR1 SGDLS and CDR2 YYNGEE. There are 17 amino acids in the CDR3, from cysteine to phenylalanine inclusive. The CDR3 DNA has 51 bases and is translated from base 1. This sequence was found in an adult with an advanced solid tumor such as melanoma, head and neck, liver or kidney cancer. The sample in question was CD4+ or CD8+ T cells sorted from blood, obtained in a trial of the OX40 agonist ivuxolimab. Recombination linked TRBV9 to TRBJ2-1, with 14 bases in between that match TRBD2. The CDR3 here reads CASSPPSGTSGGNEQFF. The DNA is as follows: TGTGCCAGCAGCCCTCCCTCCGGGACTAGCGGGGGTAACGAGCAGTTCTTC.